The rows below give T cell receptor beta chains drawn from one sample of a study of blood T cell repertoires in COVID-19. The method was immunoSEQ multiplex PCR; TCRdb's version includes in-frame clones alone and lacks a portion of them. The table lists 250,000 to 350,000 clones, 75% to 90% of them singletons, with around 13% in the top ten. The material sequenced was peripheral blood. These receptors were obtained from a woman aged 60-75 years with acute or convalescent COVID-19. Each CDR3 is given with its conserved first and last residue. D genes are given only for firm matches. Not every row has a clone size; where given, it reads once, few, many or a size class.

CDR3,DNA,J,size,V,D
CASTTGWNTEAFF,TGTGCCAGCACGACAGGGTGGAACACTGAAGCTTTCTTT,TRBJ1-1,once,TRBV3-1/TRBV3-2,TRBD1
CASSPGQGNEKLFF,TGTGCCAGTAGTCCGGGACAGGGGAATGAAAAACTGTTTTTT,TRBJ1-4,.,TRBV19,TRBD1
CASSLRQITDTQYF,TGTGCCAGCAGCTTAAGACAGATCACAGATACGCAGTATTTT,TRBJ2-3,.,TRBV7-2,.
CASSTGQGSSYNEQFF,TGCGCCAGCAGCACTGGACAGGGCAGCTCCTACAATGAGCAGTTCTTC,TRBJ2-1,few,TRBV5-1,TRBD1
CAIRMTDNTEAFF,TGTGCCATCAGAATGACAGATAACACTGAAGCTTTCTTT,TRBJ1-1,.,TRBV10-3,.
CSVRGQGNTEAFF,TGCAGCGTGAGGGGACAGGGGAACACTGAAGCTTTCTTT,TRBJ1-1,.,TRBV29-1,TRBD1
CASSQTQGSTDTQYF,TGTGCCAGCAGCCAAACCCAGGGAAGCACAGATACGCAGTATTTT,TRBJ2-3,once,TRBV7-3,.
CASSIDHGQGGYGYTF,TGTGCCAGTAGTATAGATCATGGGCAGGGCGGCTATGGCTACACCTTC,TRBJ1-2,.,TRBV19,.
CASSQVRTESYGYTF,TGTGCCAGCAGCCAAGTCCGGACAGAGTCCTATGGCTACACCTTC,TRBJ1-2,.,TRBV3-1/TRBV3-2,.
CASRGGSTDTQYF,TGTGCCAGCAGGGGCGGGAGTACAGATACGCAGTATTTT,TRBJ2-3,once,TRBV5-4,TRBD2
CASSAKTSGVWAPQETQYF,TGTGCCAGCAGCGCCAAGACTAGCGGGGTCTGGGCGCCACAAGAGACCCAGTACTTC,TRBJ2-5,once,TRBV7-6,TRBD2
CASSVATGGVSGELFF,TGTGCCAGCAGCGTAGCCACAGGGGGCGTCAGCGGGGAGCTGTTTTTT,TRBJ2-2,.,TRBV9,TRBD1
CAGDRGSNTEAFF,TGTGCCGGGGACAGGGGATCGAACACTGAAGCTTTCTTT,TRBJ1-1,.,TRBV10-3,TRBD1
CASSSVGLAEYEQYF,TGTGCCAGCAGCTCCGTTGGACTAGCGGAGTACGAGCAGTACTTC,TRBJ2-7,.,TRBV13,TRBD2
CASSLLASGNTGELFF,TGTGCCAGCAGTTTACTGGCTAGCGGTAACACCGGGGAGCTGTTTTTT,TRBJ2-2,.,TRBV28,TRBD2
CASSLGQGRVHTF,TGTGCCAGCAGCTTGGGACAGGGGAGGGTTCACACCTTC,TRBJ1-2,.,TRBV7-8,TRBD1
CASSSDPGQAWDYEQYF,TGTGCCAGCAGCTCTGACCCGGGACAGGCTTGGGATTACGAGCAGTACTTC,TRBJ2-7,.,TRBV7-9,TRBD1
CASIGGLLNTEAFF,TGTGCCAGCATTGGAGGACTCCTGAACACTGAAGCTTTCTTT,TRBJ1-1,.,TRBV2,.
CASSQTVVAGVGNEQYF,TGCGCCAGCAGCCAAACCGTCGTAGCGGGAGTGGGAAACGAGCAGTACTTC,TRBJ2-7,.,TRBV4-1,TRBD2
CASSMNGGQPSYTF,TGTGCCAGTAGTATGAATGGAGGACAGCCGTCCTACACCTTC,TRBJ1-2,.,TRBV19,.
CSVGASGHGSGGETQYF,TGCAGCGTTGGGGCTAGCGGTCACGGGTCGGGTGGGGAGACCCAGTACTTC,TRBJ2-5,.,TRBV29-1,TRBD2
CASSLGTVNTEAFF,TGTGCCAGCAGCTTAGGGACAGTCAACACTGAAGCTTTCTTT,TRBJ1-1,.,TRBV5-5,TRBD1
CASSPQGPHEQYF,TGTGCCAGCAGCCCTCAGGGCCCCCACGAGCAGTACTTC,TRBJ2-7,.,TRBV7-6,.
CASSHPLGGDPNEKLFF,TGCGCCAGCAGCCACCCCCTCGGCGGCGACCCTAATGAAAAACTGTTTTTT,TRBJ1-4,few,TRBV4-1,.
CASSVGGTQGTYEQYF,TGTGCCAGCAGCGTAGGGGGGACTCAGGGAACCTACGAGCAGTACTTC,TRBJ2-7,.,TRBV9,.
CASNVQGTQYYGYTF,TGTGCCAGTAACGTTCAGGGAACCCAGTACTATGGCTACACCTTC,TRBJ1-2,.,TRBV19,.
CASNPSGLAPAKNIQYF,TGTGCCAGCAACCCGAGTGGCCTAGCGCCAGCCAAAAACATTCAGTACTTC,TRBJ2-4,.,TRBV21-1,.
CASGGQGETQYF,TGTGCCAGCGGGGGACAGGGAGAGACCCAGTACTTC,TRBJ2-5,.,TRBV5-4,TRBD1
CASSQGAGEQYF,TGTGCCAGCTCGCAGGGGGCGGGCGAGCAGTACTTC,TRBJ2-7,.,TRBV7-9,TRBD1
CASSFRDRVYEQYF,TGTGCCAGCAGCTTTCGGGACAGGGTGTACGAGCAGTACTTC,TRBJ2-7,.,TRBV5-4,TRBD1
CASSLRLAENNEQFF,TGCGCCAGCAGCTTACGGCTAGCGGAGAACAATGAGCAGTTCTTC,TRBJ2-1,.,TRBV5-1,TRBD2
CASSGPSRGDYNEQFF,TGTGCCAGCAGCGGCCCCTCCAGGGGCGACTACAATGAGCAGTTCTTC,TRBJ2-1,once,TRBV7-9,.
CASSLRGYEQYF,TGTGCCAGCAGCTTACGGGGCTACGAGCAGTACTTC,TRBJ2-7,.,TRBV7-9,.
CASSLSQVEQYF,TGTGCCAGCAGCTTGAGCCAGGTCGAGCAGTACTTC,TRBJ2-7,.,TRBV5-6,.
CASSSPGQGERGYTF,TGTGCCAGCAGTTCCCCCGGACAGGGAGAGAGGGGCTACACCTTC,TRBJ1-2,.,TRBV28,TRBD1
CASSSRSGGNTEAFF,TGTGCCAGCAGCTCAAGAAGTGGCGGGAACACTGAAGCTTTCTTT,TRBJ1-1,.,TRBV7-3,.
CASSLGQGSSPLHF,TGCGCCAGCAGCCTAGGACAGGGGTCTTCACCCCTCCACTTT,TRBJ1-6,.,TRBV4-1,TRBD1
CASSFSREKLFF,TGTGCCAGCAGCTTTTCGAGGGAAAAACTGTTTTTT,TRBJ1-4,.,TRBV5-8,.
CASSAGLAGGQETQYF,TGTGCCAGCAGCGCCGGACTAGCGGGGGGCCAAGAGACCCAGTACTTC,TRBJ2-5,.,TRBV7-2,TRBD2
CASSLAQGDGYTF,TGTGCCAGCAGCTTAGCGCAGGGGGATGGCTACACCTTC,TRBJ1-2,once,TRBV7-9,TRBD1
CASSLAGINEQFF,TGTGCCAGCAGCTTGGCAGGTATAAATGAGCAGTTCTTC,TRBJ2-1,.,TRBV5-4,.
CSVGTGTTKAEAFF,TGCAGCGTTGGGACCGGGACAACAAAGGCTGAAGCTTTCTTT,TRBJ1-1,few,TRBV29-1,.
CASSRQGARGTQYF,TGTGCCAGCAGCAGACAGGGGGCGCGAGGGACCCAGTACTTC,TRBJ2-5,.,TRBV5-6,TRBD1
CAWSASLTANTEAFF,TGTGCCTGGAGTGCTTCCCTGACAGCGAACACTGAAGCTTTCTTT,TRBJ1-1,.,TRBV30,.
CASSQLSRTQRNYGYTF,TGCGCCAGCAGCCAACTCTCGAGGACTCAGCGAAACTATGGCTACACCTTC,TRBJ1-2,.,TRBV4-1,.
CATFSLRTALF,TGTGCCACCTTTTCATTGAGGACAGCGTTATTT,TRBJ1-5,.,TRBV5-4,.
CASSLGTTKNEKLFF,TGTGCCAGCAGCCTGGGGACTACCAAAAATGAAAAACTGTTTTTT,TRBJ1-4,.,TRBV7-8,.
CASSSRGSNEKLFF,TGTGCCAGCAGCTCCAGGGGCTCGAATGAAAAACTGTTTTTT,TRBJ1-4,.,TRBV7-9,.
CASSLRLAGATDTQYF,TGTGCCAGCAGCTTGCGACTAGCGGGAGCGACAGATACGCAGTATTTT,TRBJ2-3,.,TRBV5-4,TRBD2
CASSQPAGYIHNEQFF,TGTGCCAGCAGCCAACCAGCGGGCTATATACACAATGAGCAGTTCTTC,TRBJ2-1,.,TRBV3-1/TRBV3-2,.
CASSGGGRTPLHF,TGTGCCAGTAGCGGGGGGGGGCGGACACCCCTCCACTTT,TRBJ1-6,.,TRBV19,.
CASSQDRGVDTQYF,TGTGCCAGCAGCCAAGATCGGGGGGTAGATACGCAGTATTTT,TRBJ2-3,.,TRBV4-2,TRBD2
CASSRDTTNTEAFF,TGTGCCAGCAGCCGGGACACGACGAACACTGAAGCTTTCTTT,TRBJ1-1,.,TRBV6-5,.